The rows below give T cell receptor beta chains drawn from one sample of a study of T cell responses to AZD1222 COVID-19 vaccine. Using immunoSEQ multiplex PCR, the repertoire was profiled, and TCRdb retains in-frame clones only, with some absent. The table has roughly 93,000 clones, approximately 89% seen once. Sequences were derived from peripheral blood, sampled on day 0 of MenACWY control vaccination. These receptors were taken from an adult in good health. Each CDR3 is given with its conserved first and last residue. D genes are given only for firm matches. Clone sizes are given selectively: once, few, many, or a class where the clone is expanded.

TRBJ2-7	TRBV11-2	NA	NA	CASSLGARSSRQYF	TGTGCCAGCAGCTTAGGGGCCCGATCCTCCAGGCAGTACTTC
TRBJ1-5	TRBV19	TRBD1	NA	CASSGTGNQPQHF	TGTGCCAGTAGCGGGACAGGTAATCAGCCCCAGCATTTT
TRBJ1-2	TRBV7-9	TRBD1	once	CASSLALGQGAANYGYTF	TGTGCCAGCAGCTTAGCGCTCGGACAGGGGGCCGCGAACTATGGCTACACCTTC
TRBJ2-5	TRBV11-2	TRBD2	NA	CASSLAGGQTTQYF	TGTGCCAGCAGCTTAGCGGGGGGGCAGACGACCCAGTACTTC
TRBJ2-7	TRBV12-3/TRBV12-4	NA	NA	CASSPEGGEQYF	TGTGCCAGCAGCCCAGAGGGAGGCGAGCAGTACTTC
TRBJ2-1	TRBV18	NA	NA	CASSPPVGGGIKGNNEQFF	TGTGCCAGCTCTCCTCCGGTGGGAGGGGGCATAAAAGGCAACAATGAGCAGTTCTTC
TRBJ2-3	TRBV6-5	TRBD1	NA	CASVTGSVTDTQYF	TGTGCCAGCGTGACAGGGTCTGTCACAGATACGCAGTATTTT
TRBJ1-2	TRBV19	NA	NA	CASNEYRRANYGYTF	TGTGCCAGTAATGAATACAGGCGAGCTAACTATGGCTACACCTTC
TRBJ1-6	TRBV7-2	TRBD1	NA	CASSLAGTAGSPLHF	TGTGCCAGCAGCTTAGCCGGGACAGCCGGGTCACCCCTCCACTTT
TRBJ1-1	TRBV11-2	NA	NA	CASSLEPGPVTEAFF	TGTGCCAGCAGCTTAGAGCCGGGCCCAGTCACTGAAGCTTTCTTT
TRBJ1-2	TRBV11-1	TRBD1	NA	CASSLAQGQNYGYTF	TGTGCCAGCAGCTTAGCGCAGGGACAGAACTATGGCTACACCTTC
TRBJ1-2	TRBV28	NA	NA	CASSFSGGAWGYTF	TGTGCCAGCAGTTTTAGTGGGGGGGCCTGGGGCTACACCTTC
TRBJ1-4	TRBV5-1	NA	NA	CASSLGGPANEKLFF	TGCGCCAGCAGCTTAGGGGGGCCGGCTAATGAAAAACTGTTTTTT
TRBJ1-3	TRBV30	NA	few	CAWRAWLGHSGNTIYF	TGTGCCTGGAGGGCGTGGCTCGGTCACTCTGGAAACACCATATATTTT
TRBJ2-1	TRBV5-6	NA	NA	CASSLVGEEQFF	TGTGCCAGCAGCTTGGTCGGGGAAGAGCAGTTCTTC
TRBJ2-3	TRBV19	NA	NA	CASSRTSSTDTQYF	TGTGCCAGTAGCCGAACGTCCAGCACAGATACGCAGTATTTT
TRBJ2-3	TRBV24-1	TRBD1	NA	CATSDFGQGADTQYF	TGTGCCACCAGTGATTTCGGGCAGGGGGCAGATACGCAGTATTTT
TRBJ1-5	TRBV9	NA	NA	CASSGDGGSSQHF	TGTGCCAGCAGCGGGGACGGGGGATCGAGCCAGCATTTT
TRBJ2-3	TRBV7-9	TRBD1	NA	CASSSSPGQGSTDTQYF	TGTGCCAGCAGCTCAAGCCCGGGACAGGGGAGCACAGATACGCAGTATTTT
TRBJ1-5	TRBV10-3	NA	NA	CAISESTIDQPQHF	TGTGCCATCAGTGAGTCCACCATCGATCAGCCCCAGCATTTT
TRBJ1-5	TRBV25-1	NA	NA	CASSEPGLGNQPQHF	TGTGCCAGCAGTGAACCAGGGTTGGGGAATCAGCCCCAGCATTTT
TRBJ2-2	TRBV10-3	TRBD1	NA	CAISVGGQGTLNTGELFF	TGTGCCATCAGTGTCGGGGGACAGGGGACCTTGAACACCGGGGAGCTGTTTTTT
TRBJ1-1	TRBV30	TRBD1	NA	CAWGQVSTEAFF	TGTGCCTGGGGACAGGTGAGCACTGAAGCTTTCTTT
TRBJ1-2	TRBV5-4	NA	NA	CASSYNRAHYGYTF	TGTGCCAGCAGCTATAACAGGGCCCACTATGGCTACACCTTC
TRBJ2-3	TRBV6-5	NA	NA	CASSYSGGESTDTQYF	TGTGCCAGCAGTTACTCGGGGGGCGAATCAACAGATACGCAGTATTTT
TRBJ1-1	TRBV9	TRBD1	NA	CASSPGGETLTEAFF	TGTGCCAGCAGCCCAGGGGGAGAGACGCTAACTGAAGCTTTCTTT
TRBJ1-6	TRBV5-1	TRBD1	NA	CASSPWTGDARSPLHF	TGCGCCAGCAGCCCCTGGACAGGGGACGCCAGGTCACCCCTCCACTTT
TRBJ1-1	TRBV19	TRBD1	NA	CASSPHGPGTGVMNTEAFF	TGTGCCAGTAGCCCCCACGGTCCGGGGACAGGGGTTATGAACACTGAAGCTTTCTTT
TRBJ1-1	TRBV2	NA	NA	CASTLNVNTEAFF	TGTGCCAGCACCCTCAACGTGAACACTGAAGCTTTCTTT
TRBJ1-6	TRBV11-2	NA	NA	CASSLVLPRGNSPLHF	TGTGCCAGCAGCTTAGTATTGCCGAGGGGGAATTCACCCCTCCACTTT
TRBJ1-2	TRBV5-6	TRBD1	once	CASSFSGGYGYTF	TGTGCCAGCAGCTTTTCAGGGGGGTATGGCTACACCTTC
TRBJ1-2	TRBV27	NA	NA	CASRQANYGYTF	TGTGCTTCCCGGCAGGCTAACTATGGCTACACCTTC
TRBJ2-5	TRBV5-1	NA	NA	CASSLDVGEETQYF	TGCGCCAGCAGCTTGGATGTAGGAGAGGAGACCCAGTACTTC
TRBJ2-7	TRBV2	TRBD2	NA	CASSERTSGGNEQYF	TGTGCCAGCAGTGAGAGGACTAGCGGGGGAAACGAGCAGTACTTC
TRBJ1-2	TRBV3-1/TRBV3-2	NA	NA	CASKDGGQPATGGYTF	TGTGCCAGCAAGGACGGGGGACAACCCGCAACGGGGGGCTACACCTTC
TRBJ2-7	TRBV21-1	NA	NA	CASSTTRLAAIRGLYEQYF	TGTGCCAGCAGCACCACCCGACTAGCGGCGATAAGAGGACTTTACGAGCAGTACTTC
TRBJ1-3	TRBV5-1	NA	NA	CASQPDTFSGNTIYF	TGCGCCAGCCAGCCCGATACCTTCTCTGGAAACACCATATATTTT
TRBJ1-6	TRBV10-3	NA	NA	CAISPESSYNSPLHF	TGTGCCATCAGTCCCGAGAGCTCCTATAATTCACCCCTCCACTTT
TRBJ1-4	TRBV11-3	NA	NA	CASSLEGANEKLFF	TGTGCCAGCAGCTTAGAAGGTGCTAATGAAAAACTGTTTTTT